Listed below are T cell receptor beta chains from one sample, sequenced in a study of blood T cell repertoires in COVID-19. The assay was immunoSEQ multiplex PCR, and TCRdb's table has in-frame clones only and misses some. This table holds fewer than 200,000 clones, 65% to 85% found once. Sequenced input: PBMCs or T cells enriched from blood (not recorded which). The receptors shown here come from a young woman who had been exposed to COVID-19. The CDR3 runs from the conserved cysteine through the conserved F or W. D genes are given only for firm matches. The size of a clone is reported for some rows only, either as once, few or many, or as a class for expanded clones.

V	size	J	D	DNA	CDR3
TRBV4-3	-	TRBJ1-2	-	TGCGCCAGCAGCCAAGAGGTGGGGGGCTATGGCTACACCTTC	CASSQEVGGYGYTF
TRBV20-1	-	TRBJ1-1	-	TGCAGTGCTGTAGAGAACACTGAAGCTTTCTTT	CSAVENTEAFF
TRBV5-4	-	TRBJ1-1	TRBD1	TGTGCCAGCAGCGGGGGACAGGGCACCACTGAAGCTTTCTTT	CASSGGQGTTEAFF
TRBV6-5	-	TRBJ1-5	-	TGTGCCAGCAGAATCGCGGCAAATCAGCCCCAGCATTTT	CASRIAANQPQHF
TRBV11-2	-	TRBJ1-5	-	TGTGCCAGCAGCGCCTACAGTGGGGGGTCTTTTCAGCCCCAGCATTTT	CASSAYSGGSFQPQHF
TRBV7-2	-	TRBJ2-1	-	TGTGCCAGCAGCCTCTGGACTCCCTACAATGAGCAGTTCTTC	CASSLWTPYNEQFF
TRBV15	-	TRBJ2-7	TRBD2	TGTGCCACCAGCAGAGATAAACGGACTAGCGGCTACGAGCAGTACTTC	CATSRDKRTSGYEQYF
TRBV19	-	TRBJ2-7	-	TGTGCCAGTAGTTCTTACGCGGGACCCTACGAGCAGTACTTC	CASSSYAGPYEQYF
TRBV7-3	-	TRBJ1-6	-	TGTGCCAGCAGCTCACAACAGAAAAATTCACCCCTCCACTTT	CASSSQQKNSPLHF
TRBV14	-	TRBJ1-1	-	TGTGCCAGCAGCAGTCAGCGGGGAACTGAAGCTTTCTTT	CASSSQRGTEAFF
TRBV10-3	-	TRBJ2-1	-	TGTGCCATCAGTGAGTCAGCCCAAGGTAGCCAGGGGCAGTTCTTC	CAISESAQGSQGQFF
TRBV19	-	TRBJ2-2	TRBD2	TGTGCCAGTAGTACCAGTCTAGCGGCCACCGGGGAGCTGTTTTTT	CASSTSLAATGELFF
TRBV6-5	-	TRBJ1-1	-	TGTGCCAGCAGTTACTCCCCGGGAATTGAAGCTTTCTTT	CASSYSPGIEAFF
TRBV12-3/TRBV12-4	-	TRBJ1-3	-	TGTGCCAGCAGTTTCCCGACAGTGAACACCATATATTTT	CASSFPTVNTIYF
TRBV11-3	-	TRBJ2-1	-	TGTGCCAGCAGCTTAGACGGTGCCCAAGGGGATGAGCAGTTCTTC	CASSLDGAQGDEQFF
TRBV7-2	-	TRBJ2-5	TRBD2	TGTGCCAGCAGCCCCGGACTAGCGGGGGGGGAAGAGACCCAGTACTTC	CASSPGLAGGEETQYF
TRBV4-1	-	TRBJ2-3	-	TGCGCCAGCAGCCCGAATGCGGCTACGCAGTATTTT	CASSPNAATQYF
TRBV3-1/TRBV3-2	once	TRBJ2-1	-	TGTGCCAGCAGCCGCCTGGAGGGGAGCGGTGAGCAGTTCTTC	CASSRLEGSGEQFF
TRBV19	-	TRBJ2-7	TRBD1	TGTGCCAGTACCGACCGGGACAGGTCCCACGAGCAGTACTTC	CASTDRDRSHEQYF
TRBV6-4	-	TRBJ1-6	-	TGTGCCAGCAGTGTATCAGGGCGCTCACCCCTCCACTTT	CASSVSGRSPLHF
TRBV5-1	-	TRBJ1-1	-	TGCGCCAGCAGCGCATGGGGGCCTACTGAAGCTTTCTTT	CASSAWGPTEAFF
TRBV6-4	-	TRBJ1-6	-	TGTGCCAGCAGCCACTCAGGTAGTCCCAATTCACCCCTCCACTTT	CASSHSGSPNSPLHF
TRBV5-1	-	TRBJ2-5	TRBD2	TGCGCCAGCAGCTTGGCTAGCGGGGTATCGTCAGAGACCCAGTACTTC	CASSLASGVSSETQYF
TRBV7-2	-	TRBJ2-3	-	TGTGCCAGCACTAATCACGGGAGCACAGATACGCAGTATTTT	CASTNHGSTDTQYF
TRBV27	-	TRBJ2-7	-	TGTGCCAGCAGTCGAGTCGGGGGAAGAAACGAGCAGTACTTC	CASSRVGGRNEQYF
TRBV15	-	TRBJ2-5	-	TGTGCCACCAGCAGAACCGGGACTCCACAAGAGACCCAGTACTTC	CATSRTGTPQETQYF
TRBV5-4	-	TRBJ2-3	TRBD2	TGTGCCAGCAGCCCTAGCGGGGGGCTGATGGGTACAGATACGCAGTATTTT	CASSPSGGLMGTDTQYF
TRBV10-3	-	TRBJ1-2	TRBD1	TGTGCCATCAGGGATTCGACAGGGTACTATGGCTACACCTTC	CAIRDSTGYYGYTF
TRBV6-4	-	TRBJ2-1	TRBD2	TGTGCCAGCAGTGAGGAGGTAGCGGGGGGTCACAATGAGCAGTTCTTC	CASSEEVAGGHNEQFF
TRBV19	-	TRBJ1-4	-	TGTGCCAGTAGTAGGACTGGAGGCAATGAAAAACTGTTTTTT	CASSRTGGNEKLFF
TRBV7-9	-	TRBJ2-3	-	TGTGCCAGCAGCTTTGGCAGGGGCGATACGCAGTATTTT	CASSFGRGDTQYF
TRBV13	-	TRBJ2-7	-	TGTGCCAGCAGCTTAGATCAGGAAGAAGGCGAGCAGTACTTC	CASSLDQEEGEQYF
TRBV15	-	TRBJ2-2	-	TGTGCCACAGAGGACACCGGGGAGCTGTTTTTT	CATEDTGELFF
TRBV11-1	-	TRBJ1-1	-	TGTGCCAGCAGCCCCCGACTGGCGAACACTGAAGCTTTCTTT	CASSPRLANTEAFF
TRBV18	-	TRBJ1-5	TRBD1	TGTGCCAGCTCACCAATGGCGGACAGGGGCCATCAGCCCCAGCATTTT	CASSPMADRGHQPQHF
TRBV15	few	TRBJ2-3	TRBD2	TGTGCCACCAGCAGAGGAGGCGGGGGGATCACAGATACGCAGTATTTT	CATSRGGGGITDTQYF
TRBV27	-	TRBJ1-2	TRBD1	TGTGCCAGCAGTCCGAGTTCGACAGGGGGGGATGGCTACACCTTC	CASSPSSTGGDGYTF
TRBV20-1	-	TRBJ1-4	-	TGCAGTGCTAGTGAACAGGGTACGACTAATGAAAAACTGTTTTTT	CSASEQGTTNEKLFF
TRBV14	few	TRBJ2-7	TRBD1	TGTGCCAGCAGCCAAGGACAGGGGTCCTACGAGCAGTACTTC	CASSQGQGSYEQYF
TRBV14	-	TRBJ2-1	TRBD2	TGTGCCAGCAGCCAATCCCCGGGACTAGGCTTTACCTACAATGAGCAGTTCTTC	CASSQSPGLGFTYNEQFF
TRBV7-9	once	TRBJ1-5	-	TGTGCCAGCAGCTACCCCCGGGTTGGGACACCCCGTGAGCAGCCCCAGCATTTT	CASSYPRVGTPREQPQHF
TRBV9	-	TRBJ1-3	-	TGTGCCAGCAGCGTAACCGGACAAGGCTTTGCTGGAAACACCATATATTTT	CASSVTGQGFAGNTIYF
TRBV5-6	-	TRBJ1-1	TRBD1	TGTGCCAGCAGCGCGGGACAGGGGTGGACTGAAGCTTTCTTT	CASSAGQGWTEAFF
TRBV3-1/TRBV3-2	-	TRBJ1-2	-	TGTGCCAGCAGCCATCGGGGGGCAAACTATGGCTACACCTTC	CASSHRGANYGYTF
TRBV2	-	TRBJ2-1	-	TGTGCCAGCAGTGGGAGGACTGGAGAAGGGCTCCCTGAGCAGTTCTTC	CASSGRTGEGLPEQFF
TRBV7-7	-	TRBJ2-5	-	TGTGCTAGCAGCTTTGGGGGGAGGGAGACCCAGTACTTC	CASSFGGRETQYF
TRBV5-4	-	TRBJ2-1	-	TGTGCCAGCAGCAGGGGGGGCGTTTACAATGAGCAGTTCTTC	CASSRGGVYNEQFF
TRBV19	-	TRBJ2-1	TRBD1	TGTGCCAGTAGTGCAAACCGGGACAGTTACAATGAGCAGTTCTTC	CASSANRDSYNEQFF
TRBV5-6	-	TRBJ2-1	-	TGTGCCAGCAGCTTCCGGACTGTCTCCTACAATGAGCAGTTCTTC	CASSFRTVSYNEQFF